The sequence of this TCR beta chain was determined in a study of cytomegalovirus exposure and HLA in healthy donors. Study-wide results and caveats: Productive rates of about 90% or about 30% were seen for most TCR beta V segments in an earlier analysis.

This clone has more than one count but fewer than ten. As yet, its antigen is unknown. PCR was performed using 60 Vbeta and 13 Jbeta primers. Clones were read by immunoSEQ multiplex PCR, and TCRdb kept only the in-frame ones, dropping some. The sample has 310,000 or so clones, approximately 90% seen once. Trimming left V 7 bases short and J 8 bases short, with 17 bases between. The CDR3 totals 14 residues. The germline V gene encodes CDR1 SEHNR and CDR2 FQNEAQ (reference sequence). The origin of this receptor is a young woman in good health and CMV-seronegative. V gene TRBV7-9 combines with J gene TRBJ1-4, with D perhaps TRBD1 (6 bases). The sample consisted of PBMCs. CDR3 protein: CASIQQGYPEKLFF. The CDR3 coding sequence is TGTGCCAGCATACAACAGGGTTACCCCGAAAAACTGTTTTTT.